Listed below are T cell receptor beta chains from one sample, sequenced in a study of CD8 T cells in ankylosing spondylitis. TCRdb processed the 5' RACE reads anew with MiXCR; each CDR3 protein has one entry. The sample lists about 200,000 distinct CDR3 sequences, roughly 6.6% occurring once. Sequencing used blood, either unsorted or a sorted T cell fraction (not recorded which). All receptors come from a male donor with ankylosing spondylitis. The CDR3 runs from the conserved cysteine through the conserved F or W. A D gene is named only where the DNA matches it firmly. Where a row states a size, it is once, few, many or the class of an expanded clone; other rows omit it.

D: NA; V: TRBV7-2; J: TRBJ2-7; size: many; DNA: TGTGCCAGCAGACCACCTGAAAACCCTCGGGAGCAGTACTTC; CDR3: CASRPPENPREQYF
D: NA; V: TRBV6-1; J: TRBJ1-6; size: many; DNA: TGTGCCAGCAGTCCCCTCGGACGCAATAATTCACCCCTCCACTTT; CDR3: CASSPLGRNNSPLHF
D: TRBD2; V: TRBV6-2/TRBV6-3; J: TRBJ2-1; size: NA; DNA: TGTGCCAGCAGTTACGGACTAGCGGGCCGGGCCGCCTACAATGAGCAGTTCTTC; CDR3: CASSYGLAGRAAYNEQFF
D: TRBD1; V: TRBV18; J: TRBJ2-3; size: many; DNA: TGTGCCAGCTCACCAGGGACAGGGTTTCTCACAGATACGCAGTATTTT; CDR3: CASSPGTGFLTDTQYF
D: NA; V: TRBV5-6; J: TRBJ2-3; size: many; DNA: TGTGCCAGCAGCTTGGTGGGGGTAGCGGGACAGTCAGATACGCAGTATTTT; CDR3: CASSLVGVAGQSDTQYF
D: NA; V: TRBV5-1; J: TRBJ2-2; size: many; DNA: TGCGCCAGCAGCTACACCGGGACTTTAGGGGAGCTGTTTTTT; CDR3: CASSYTGTLGELFF
D: TRBD1; V: TRBV7-3; J: TRBJ2-3; size: many; DNA: TGTGCCAGCCTACGATCACCGACAGGGAACACAGATACGCAGTATTTT; CDR3: CASLRSPTGNTDTQYF
D: NA; V: TRBV7-9; J: TRBJ2-5; size: many; DNA: TGTGCCAGCAGGCCCCCCCGTAGGACAGCCCAAGAGACCCAGTACTTC; CDR3: CASRPPRRTAQETQYF
D: TRBD1; V: TRBV7-9; J: TRBJ2-1; size: few; DNA: TGTGCCAGCAGCCAACAGGGGATTGAGCAGTTCTTC; CDR3: CASSQQGIEQFF
D: NA; V: TRBV7-2; J: TRBJ2-1; size: many; DNA: TGTGCCAGCAGCGCCGCCCCGGCACAGATTTACAATGAGCAGTTCTTC; CDR3: CASSAAPAQIYNEQFF
D: TRBD2; V: TRBV7-9; J: TRBJ2-7; size: once; DNA: TGTGCCAGCAGCCGGACTAGCGGGACCTTCTACGAGCAGTACTTC; CDR3: CASSRTSGTFYEQYF
D: TRBD2; V: TRBV10-3; J: TRBJ2-1; size: many; DNA: TGTGCCGTAAGCGGGGGGGGTATCTACAATGAGCAGTTCTTC; CDR3: CAVSGGGIYNEQFF
D: NA; V: TRBV29-1; J: TRBJ2-3; size: many; DNA: TGCAGCGTTGGGTACTCCGGCGCAGATACGCAGTATTTT; CDR3: CSVGYSGADTQYF
D: NA; V: TRBV27; J: TRBJ2-3; size: NA; DNA: TGTGCCAGCAGCCTACAGGGTGGGTACACAGATACGCAGTATTTT; CDR3: CASSLQGGYTDTQYF
D: NA; V: TRBV9; J: TRBJ1-2; size: many; DNA: TGTGCCAGCAGCGTAGTAGGGAGGCATGGCTACACCTTC; CDR3: CASSVVGRHGYTF
D: NA; V: TRBV6-2/TRBV6-3; J: TRBJ1-1; size: few; DNA: TGTGCCAGCACGGGGGTCGGCACTGAAGCTTTCTTT; CDR3: CASTGVGTEAFF
D: NA; V: TRBV9; J: TRBJ2-1; size: few; DNA: TGTGCCAGCAGCCCCATACGGGGGGCCAATGTACGGCAGTTCTTC; CDR3: CASSPIRGANVRQFF
D: NA; V: TRBV25-1; J: TRBJ1-4; size: NA; DNA: TGTGCCAGCAGTGATCAAGGACATGGCTTTGAAAAACTGTTTTTT; CDR3: CASSDQGHGFEKLFF
D: NA; V: TRBV10-2; J: TRBJ2-3; size: many; DNA: TGCGCCAGCAGTGAGTCGAGGGGGTCAGATACGCAGTATTTT; CDR3: CASSESRGSDTQYF
D: NA; V: TRBV5-1; J: TRBJ2-1; size: many; DNA: TGCGCCAGCAGTACAGGGCGGAATGAGCAGTTCTTC; CDR3: CASSTGRNEQFF
D: NA; V: TRBV4-2; J: TRBJ2-1; size: many; DNA: TGTGCCAGCAGCCACCCCCGGGGGAGCTCCTACAATGAGCAGTTCTTC; CDR3: CASSHPRGSSYNEQFF
D: NA; V: TRBV13; J: TRBJ1-3; size: many; DNA: TGTGCCAGCAGCCACGGGACAGGAAACACCATATATTTT; CDR3: CASSHGTGNTIYF
D: NA; V: TRBV11-2; J: TRBJ1-2; size: many; DNA: TGTGCCAGCAGGACACTTTCAGCTAACTATGGCTACACCTTC; CDR3: CASRTLSANYGYTF
D: TRBD2; V: TRBV29-1; J: TRBJ2-3; size: many; DNA: TGCAGCGTCAACGGACTAGCGGGACTTAGACTCACAGATACGCAGTATTTT; CDR3: CSVNGLAGLRLTDTQYF
D: NA; V: TRBV6-6; J: TRBJ1-4; size: few; DNA: TGTGCCAGCAGCCCCGGGGAGGGGTATAATGAAAAACTGTTTTTT; CDR3: CASSPGEGYNEKLFF
D: NA; V: TRBV6-1; J: TRBJ2-7; size: few; DNA: TGTGCCAGCAGTCCACTCCCGGGGCTCGAGCAGTACTTC; CDR3: CASSPLPGLEQYF
D: NA; V: TRBV4-1; J: TRBJ2-5; size: many; DNA: TGCGCCAGCAGCCACAAGGGAATTGCGCGAGAGACCCAGTACTTC; CDR3: CASSHKGIARETQYF